These 30 T cell receptor beta chains were sequenced from one sample in a study of Graves' ophthalmopathy and Graves' hyperthyroidism. Transcripts of RNA were the source for amplifying TCR beta CDR3 regions. RT-PCR with HTBI primers came first, then second-round multiplex PCR. From the multiplex PCR reads, TCRdb called clonotypes with MiXCR, one entry per CDR3 protein. Of about 700,000 distinct CDR3 sequences listed, about two fifths are singletons. The sample comprised peripheral blood. All receptors derive from an adult man with Graves' ophthalmopathy.

This clonotype was seen at least ten times. The V and J genes are TRBV10-2 and TRBJ2-2, with unresolved D. The CDR3 loop spans 13 amino acids. The germline V gene has CDR1 WSHSY and CDR2 SAAADI. The germline V and J ends were trimmed by 5 bases and 0 bases, with 4 bases remaining between them. The CDR3 coding sequence is TGCGCCAGCAGTACCACGAACACCGGGGAGCTGTTTTTT. Translated, it gives CASSTTNTGELFF.

This clonotype was seen at least ten times. V and J are TRBV20-1 and TRBJ1-5; D is unclear. Trimming left V 3 bases short and J 0 bases short, with 9 bases between. Germline V CDR1 and CDR2: DFQATT, SNEGSKA (reference sequence). The CDR3 sequence is 14 residues long. The CDR3: CSASSWGSNQPQHF. CDR3 coding DNA: TGCAGTGCTAGCTCGTGGGGTAGCAATCAGCCCCAGCATTTT.

This clonotype was found many times. The V gene is TRBV11-1, the J gene TRBJ2-7; D possibly corresponds to TRBD2 (5 bases). CDR1 is SGHAT and CDR2 is FQDESV in the germline V gene (reference sequence). This CDR3 region has 11 residues. Trimming took 5 bases from V and 6 from J, leaving 8 bases between them. This chain's CDR3 is CASSRSGEQYF. The CDR3 DNA sequence: TGTGCCAGCAGCCGAAGCGGCGAGCAGTACTTC.

This rearrangement joins TRBV25-1 to TRBJ2-7; TRBD1 might be the D (6 bases). The V and J ends lost 3 bases and 6 bases respectively, with 12 bases between them. The germline gives CDR1 MGHDK, CDR2 SYGVNS. The CDR3 is 13 residues long. The CDR3 DNA reads as TGTGCCAGCAGTGACAGGGGCAGAATCGAGCAGTACTTC. Translating gives CASSDRGRIEQYF.

This chain connects TRBV9 to TRBJ1-2, with TRBD1 matching over 7 bases. The V segment lost 4 bases and the J segment 8 bases; nucleotides outside the gene matches: 5. The CDR3 is 12 amino acids. The germline CDR1 and CDR2 sequences are SGDLS and YYNGEE. The CDR3 spells CASSQVGQGYTF. CDR3 DNA sequence: TGTGCCAGCAGCCAAGTGGGACAGGGCTACACCTTC.

This clonotype was counted many times. The chain couples TRBV10-3 to TRBJ1-6; TRBD1 might be the D (5 bases). The CDR3 consists of 14 residues. Germline V gene lookup returns CDR1 ENHRY and CDR2 SYGVKD. V lost 5 bases, J lost 9 bases, and 14 bases lay in between. The CDR3 sequence: CAISTGTRGSPLHF. As DNA, the CDR3 is TGTGCCATCAGTACCGGGACCAGAGGTTCACCCCTCCACTTT.

As for this clonotype: This CDR3 is missing its conserved last phenylalanine or tryptophan, likely due to a read error. J is TRBJ2-2 and V is TRBV2; weak D call: TRBD2 (6 bases). V gave up 8 bases and J gave up 7 bases, with 26 bases separating them. Germline CDR1 reads SNHLY; CDR2 reads FYNNEI. The CDR3 loop spans 17 amino acids. The CDR3 DNA sequence: TGTGCCAGCTGTGTATCTCGGGACTGCTTGCAGTGCGGGGAGCTGTTTTTG. Translation: CASCVSRDCLQCGELFL.

This chain uses TRBV7-8 with TRBJ2-1, with TRBD1 matching over 9 bases. Germline V gene sequence: CDR1 SGHVS, CDR2 FQNEAQ. J lost 6 bases, V lost 2 bases, and 5 bases had no gene match. The CDR3 consists of 15 residues. CDR3 DNA: TGTGCCAGCAGCTTACGGACAGGGGTGGGCAATGAGCAGTTCTTC. Its translation is CASSLRTGVGNEQFF. Together with reference TRBV7-8 and TRBJ2-1, the CDR3 gives the full variable domain: GAGVSQSPRYKVAKRGQDVALRCDPISGHVSLFWYQQALGQGPEFLTYFQNEAQLDKSGLPSDRFFAERPEGSVSTLKIQRTQQEDSAVYLCASSLRTGVGNEQFFGPGTRLTVL.

This clonotype was detected ten times or more. The rearrangement links TRBV14 to TRBJ1-1; D gene ambiguous. The CDR3 spans 14 residues. The germline V gene encodes CDR1 SGHDN and CDR2 FVKESK. V lost 0 bases and J 1 base, leaving 6 bases between the germline ends. CDR3 amino acids: CASSQDLWNTEAFF. The CDR3 coding sequence is TGTGCCAGCAGCCAAGATTTATGGAACACTGAAGCTTTCTTT.

The rearrangement joins TRBV25-1 to TRBJ1-4; the D gene is possibly TRBD1 (6 bases). CDR3 length: 16 amino acids. V was shortened by 8 bases and J by 5 bases, with 21 bases between the two germline ends. CDR1 MGHDK and CDR2 SYGVNS come from the germline V gene. The CDR3 DNA follows: TGTGCCAGCTCACCCGCCTTGGGGGGGCGAAATGAAAAACTGTTTTTT. This encodes CASSPALGGRNEKLFF.

This clonotype was seen a handful of times. This rearrangement joins TRBV24-1 to TRBJ2-2, with TRBD2 identical over 13 bases. Germline-derived CDR1 and CDR2 are KGHDR and SFDVKD. The CDR3 covers 16 residues. V trimming: 4 bases; J trimming: 7 bases; junction bases outside the gene matches: 5. Here the CDR3 DNA reads TGTGCCACCAGTGAACCGGGACTAGCGGGAAGCGGGGAGCTGTTTTTT. As protein: CATSEPGLAGSGELFF.

This clonotype was recorded a few times. V usage is TRBV5-1 and J usage is TRBJ2-7, with TRBD1 matching over 7 bases. The CDR3 is made up of 16 amino acids. CDR1 is SGHRS, CDR2 YFSETQ, per germline. With 3 bases clipped from V and 6 bases from J, the junction kept 15 bases outside the gene matches. The CDR3 DNA sequence: TGCGCCAGCAGCTCATCCCGGGACAGCGCCTGGTTCGAGCAGTACTTC. This translates into CASSSSRDSAWFEQYF.

A few counts support this clonotype. This sequence joins TRBV20-1 and TRBJ1-5, with D unresolved. Trimming pared 3 bases from V and 3 bases from J, leaving 12 bases between. Germline loops: CDR1 DFQATT, CDR2 SNEGSKA (reference sequence). The length of the CDR3 is 14 residues. DNA for the CDR3: TGCAGTGCTAGCCTAACAAGGCACAATCAGCCCCAGCATTTT. Translation gives CSASLTRHNQPQHF.

This clonotype was picked up many times. The chain joins TRBV20-1 to TRBJ2-5; 12 bases agree with TRBD1. The CDR3 extends over 14 amino acids. The J segment lost 4 bases and the V segment lost 4 bases, leaving 4 bases of the junction unmatched. Looked up from germline, CDR1 is DFQATT and CDR2 is SNEGSKA (reference sequence). The CDR3 DNA sequence: TGCAGTGCTAAGGGACAGGGGGCTGGAGAGACCCAGTACTTC. This encodes CSAKGQGAGETQYF.

This clonotype was detected ten times or more. CDR3 nucleotides: TGCAGCGCCGAAACAGGGTTGAACTATGGCTACACCTTC. As protein: CSAETGLNYGYTF. The chain combines TRBV29-1 with TRBJ1-2; D is perhaps TRBD1 (6 bases). CDR3 length: 13 residues. The germline V and J ends were trimmed by 7 bases and 2 bases, with 14 bases remaining between them. In germline, CDR1 is SQVTM, CDR2 ANQGSEA.

This clonotype appeared a few times. V usage is TRBV4-3 and J usage is TRBJ1-4, with TRBD1 identical over 7 bases. This CDR3 spans 15 amino acids. With V trimmed by 2 bases and J by 6 bases, 6 bases remained unmatched. Germline V lookup: CDR1 LGHNA, CDR2 YSLEER. CDR3 sequence (DNA): TGCGCCAGCAGCCAACAACAGGGGAGGTATGAAAAACTGTTTTTT. It specifies CASSQQQGRYEKLFF.

A note on this clonotype: A read error may explain this, as a much larger clone is one base away. The CDR3 nucleotides are TGTACCAGCAGCGTAAAGGGACAGTACCACGAGCAGTACTTC. This translates into CTSSVKGQYHEQYF. V is TRBV7-9 and J is TRBJ2-7; 7 bases line up with TRBD1. Germline loops: CDR1 SEHNR, CDR2 FQNEAQ (reference sequence). This CDR3 is built from 14 residues.

A word on this clonotype: One end of the junction does not line up with germline, which may come from a read error. The rearrangement links TRBV25-1 to TRBJ1-6, with TRBD1 identical over 10 bases. Germline V lookup: CDR1 MGHDK, CDR2 SYGVNS. The CDR3 runs to 15 residues. This chain's CDR3 is CASSEGQGDNSPLHF. The DNA of the CDR3 is TGTGCCAGTAGTGAAGGACAGGGGGATAATTCACCCCTCCACTTT.

The V call is TRBV19, the J call TRBJ2-2, with TRBD1 matching 9 bases. Germline V gene data show CDR1 as LNHDA and CDR2 as SQIVND (reference sequence). This CDR3 is built from 14 residues. V gave up 6 bases and J gave up 6 bases; unmatched junction bases: 5. In DNA form, the CDR3 reads TGTGCCAGTAGCTCGGGACAGGGCCCCGGGGAGCTGTTTTTT. Protein sequence: CASSSGQGPGELFF.

For this clonotype: A junction boundary mismatches the germline segment, possibly from a read error. This chain joins TRBV7-3 and TRBJ1-1, with D maybe TRBD1 (6 bases). This CDR3 has 16 residues. Germline V gene sequence: CDR1 SGHTA, CDR2 FQGTGA. Written as DNA, the CDR3 is TGCGCCAGCAGCATCACGGGGGGGGCAGGTTGGACTGAAGCTTTCTTT. Its protein is CASSITGGAGWTEAFF.

This clonotype was detected a few times. The chain couples TRBV29-1 to TRBJ2-7; D possibly uses TRBD1 or TRBD2 (5 bases each). The CDR3 covers 13 residues. Germline V gene data show CDR1 as SQVTM and CDR2 as ANQGSEA. V dropped 8 bases and J dropped 7 bases, with 21 bases sitting between them. CDR3 region: CSLSPGSIGEQYF. Here the CDR3 DNA reads TGCAGCTTGTCCCCAGGGAGCATTGGGGAGCAGTACTTC.

With respect to this clonotype: It may be a read error: a sequence one base away is much more abundant. The chain combines TRBV10-3 with TRBJ1-4, with a possible D match to TRBD1 (5 bases). The CDR3 runs 14 residues. The germline gives CDR1 ENHRY, CDR2 SYGVKD. Trimming removed 3 bases from V and 10 bases from J, with 15 bases in between. CDR3 DNA sequence: TGTGCCATCAGTGAAGCGACAGAGAGCGGAAAACTGTTTTTT. Protein: CAISEATESGKLFF.

This clonotype has ten or more counts. The rearrangement links TRBV5-1 to TRBJ2-7; possibly TRBD2 for D (5 bases). V shed 4 bases and J shed 0 bases, with 8 bases lying between them. CDR1 SGHRS and CDR2 YFSETQ come from the germline V gene. The CDR3 runs to 13 residues. CDR3 DNA sequence: TGCGCCAGCAGCAGGAGGAGCTCCTACGAGCAGTACTTC. Protein: CASSRRSSYEQYF.

At least ten counts were recorded for this clonotype. The rearrangement uses TRBV5-8 and TRBJ2-5; D not resolved. The ends were cut back, 3 bases at V and 2 bases at J, with 17 bases in the middle. Germline assignment: CDR1 SGHTS and CDR2 YDEGEE. The CDR3 is 16 amino acids. The DNA for the CDR3 is TGTGCCAGCAGCTCACACTCCGGGCCCGGGCAAGAGACCCAGTACTTC. Residues: CASSSHSGPGQETQYF.

The chain recombines TRBV25-1 with TRBJ1-1; possible D gene TRBD1, 6 bases. V was pared by 10 bases and J by 7 bases, with 22 bases between. The CDR3 has 14 residues. From germline, CDR1 is MGHDK and CDR2 SYGVNS. DNA of the CDR3: TGTGCCACCTCACCTCCAGGGGCGAGAATTGAAGCTTTCTTT. Protein sequence: CATSPPGARIEAFF.

The chain links TRBV7-2 to TRBJ2-3; no clear D. Germline V gene lookup returns CDR1 SGHTA and CDR2 FQGNSA. Trimming left V 3 bases short and J 3 bases short, with 4 bases between. The CDR3 covers 12 residues. This CDR3 reads CASSFQTDTQYF. In nucleotides, the CDR3 is TGTGCCAGCAGCTTCCAGACAGATACGCAGTATTTT.

The chain is built from TRBV6-2 or TRBV6-3 and TRBJ2-5; D is unresolved. Per the germline V gene, CDR1 is MNHEY and CDR2 is SVGEGT. With 6 bases removed from V and 4 bases from J, the gap between germline ends came to 18 bases. The CDR3 consists of 15 residues. The CDR3 DNA is TGTGCCAGCAGCCAAAATAACAACCCCCGAGAGACCCAGTACTTC. Amino acids: CASSQNNNPRETQYF.

J is TRBJ1-1 and V is TRBV2; TRBD1 agrees at 7 bases. Germline CDR1 is SNHLY and CDR2 is FYNNEI. CDR3 length equals 14 residues. J gave up 3 bases and V 5 bases, and 6 bases lay outside the gene matches. The CDR3 spells CASSRGQTDTEAFF. In nucleotides, the CDR3 is TGTGCCAGCAGTCGGGGACAGACTGACACTGAAGCTTTCTTT.

This clonotype was observed a handful of times. The chain uses TRBV14 and TRBJ2-7, with 13 bases lining up with TRBD2. CDR1 and CDR2 from the germline V gene are SGHDN and FVKESK. This CDR3 comprises 18 residues. J gave up 6 bases and V 5 bases, and 16 bases lay outside the gene matches. The CDR3 region is CASSSKIGLAGEWGEQYF. In nucleotides, the CDR3 is TGTGCCAGCAGCTCCAAGATCGGACTAGCGGGAGAGTGGGGCGAGCAGTACTTC.

There are many counts of this clonotype. The chain joins TRBV2 to TRBJ1-1, with 10 bases that match TRBD1. The CDR3 runs 13 residues. V gave up 6 bases and J gave up 3 bases; unmatched junction bases: 1. Germline loops: CDR1 SNHLY, CDR2 FYNNEI. The CDR3 protein is CASSGQGDTEAFF. The CDR3 DNA reads TGTGCCAGCAGCGGACAGGGGGACACTGAAGCTTTCTTT.